One and the same sample provided the 23 T cell receptor beta chains below, sequenced in a study of CD8 T cells in ankylosing spondylitis. Regarding the study as a whole: Seemingly characteristic of ankylosing spondylitis blood was a TCR beta motif consisting of eight highly homologous variants.

For these TCRs, the target antigens are not known. TCRdb processed the 5' RACE reads anew with MiXCR; each CDR3 protein has one entry. The profile shows about 800,000 distinct CDR3 sequences, about 10% of them singletons. Sequencing was done on a sample of blood, either unsorted or a sorted T cell fraction (not recorded which). The receptors derive from a male donor with ankylosing spondylitis.

The chain employs TRBV6-5 and TRBJ2-5, with D perhaps matching TRBD2 (5 bases). V lost 4 bases and J 1 base, leaving 13 bases between the germline ends. This CDR3 is built from 15 residues. The V gene's germline CDR1 is MNHEY and CDR2 SVGAGI. The CDR3 reads CASSWNGIPQETQYF. The CDR3 nucleotides are TGTGCCAGCAGTTGGAACGGGATACCCCAAGAGACCCAGTACTTC.

This clonotype was seen repeatedly, ten times or more. This chain joins TRBV9 and TRBJ1-4; weak D call: TRBD1 (5 bases). The CDR3 is 15 amino acids. Germline CDR1 is SGDLS and CDR2 is YYNGEE. Trimming shortened V by 0 bases and J by 4 bases, and 10 bases separated the two germline ends. CDR3 sequence reads: CASSVAPGNNEKLFF. CDR3 nucleotides: TGTGCCAGCAGCGTAGCCCCAGGGAATAATGAAAAACTGTTTTTT.

The DNA for the CDR3 is TGTGCCACCAAGCGGGGGTTGAACACTGAAGCTTTCTTT. This translates into CATKRGLNTEAFF. The V and J genes are TRBV25-1 and TRBJ1-1; a weak D match, TRBD1 (5 bases). Per germline, CDR1 MGHDK and CDR2 SYGVNS. V dropped 10 bases and J dropped 0 bases, with 12 bases sitting between them. CDR3 length: 13 amino acids. Using reference TRBV25-1 and TRBJ1-1 for the parts outside the CDR3, the full variable domain is EADIYQTPRYLVIGTGKKITLECSQTMGHDKMYWYQQDPGMELHLIHYSYGVNSTEKGDLSSESTVSRIRTEHFPLTLESARPSHTSQYLCATKRGLNTEAFFGQGTRLTVV.

The V call is TRBV20-1, the J call TRBJ2-5; TRBD1 matches at 11 bases. The trim removed 6 bases at V and 5 bases at J, leaving 5 bases unmatched. The V gene's germline CDR1 is DFQATT and CDR2 SNEGSKA (reference sequence). The CDR3 sequence is 13 residues long. The CDR3 reads CSAKRTGGETQYF. CDR3 bases: TGCAGTGCAAAAAGGACAGGGGGCGAGACCCAGTACTTC.

This clonotype was picked up many times. V gene TRBV29-1 combines with J gene TRBJ1-1; D unclear. CDR3 length: 15 residues. V gave up 6 bases and J gave up 5 bases, with 22 bases separating them. Germline CDR1 and CDR2: SQVTM and ANQGSEA. The DNA of the CDR3 is TGCAGCGTAGCAGGTGAGCCGGGAATGGATACTGAAGCTTTCTTT. This translates into CSVAGEPGMDTEAFF.

The chain employs TRBV9 and TRBJ2-7; 14 bases agree with TRBD2. The CDR3 has 17 residues. From germline, CDR1 is SGDLS and CDR2 YYNGEE. V lost 4 bases and J lost 0; bases outside the gene matches: 6. The CDR3 sequence is CASSQGLAGGSSYEQYF. The CDR3 DNA reads TGTGCCAGCAGCCAAGGACTAGCGGGGGGAAGCTCCTACGAGCAGTACTTC.

The sample holds many counts of this clonotype. The V and J genes are TRBV20-1 and TRBJ2-3; D is undetermined. V was pared by 1 base and J by 9 bases, with 11 bases between. CDR3 length: 12 amino acids. Germline V lookup: CDR1 DFQATT, CDR2 SNEGSKA (reference sequence). The chain's CDR3 is CSARAWTITQYF. The DNA of the CDR3 is TGCAGTGCTAGAGCGTGGACGATAACGCAGTATTTT.

This chain connects TRBV29-1 to TRBJ2-7, with 9 positions matching TRBD1. Germline CDR1 reads SQVTM; CDR2 reads ANQGSEA. CDR3 size: 14 residues. V gave up 4 bases and J gave up 5 bases; unmatched junction bases: 9. The CDR3 DNA sequence: TGCAGCGTTGGGGTCGGGACAGGGCACCACGAGCAGTACTTC. It yields the protein CSVGVGTGHHEQYF.

This clonotype was counted many times. The chain carries TRBV12-3 or TRBV12-4 and TRBJ1-1, with D maybe TRBD1 (6 bases). CDR3 length: 14 residues. V lost 3 bases, J lost 3 bases, and 11 bases lay in between. Here the CDR3 reads CASSLIQGYTEAFF. The CDR3 DNA follows: TGTGCCAGCAGTTTGATTCAGGGGTACACTGAAGCTTTCTTT.

The chain employs TRBV7-2 and TRBJ2-5; no clear D. The germline V gene has CDR1 SGHTA and CDR2 FQGNSA. This CDR3 comprises 15 residues. The V and J ends lost 5 bases and 2 bases respectively, with 15 bases between them. DNA of the CDR3: TGTGCCAGCAGCCCGACATTTGCCCGGCAAGAGACCCAGTACTTC. This sequence encodes CASSPTFARQETQYF.

This clonotype was counted ten times or more. This chain links TRBV20-1 with TRBJ1-1; D gene ambiguous. V lost 1 base, J lost 5 bases, and 11 bases lay in between. The CDR3 has 13 residues. The germline V gene has CDR1 DFQATT and CDR2 SNEGSKA (reference sequence). CDR3 sequence (DNA): TGCAGTGCTAGAGGACGGTGGGGAACTGAAGCTTTCTTT. Amino acids: CSARGRWGTEAFF.

This clonotype came up a few times. The chain combines TRBV20-1 with TRBJ2-1, with 11 bases that match TRBD2. The CDR3 loop spans 21 amino acids. Trimming took 0 bases from V and 3 from J; bases not matched to a gene: 19. The germline V gene has CDR1 DFQATT and CDR2 SNEGSKA (reference sequence). CDR3 in amino acids: CSARDYGFGTSGKSNYNEQFF. CDR3 DNA: TGCAGTGCTAGAGATTATGGGTTTGGGACTAGCGGAAAATCAAACTACAATGAGCAGTTCTTC.

This clonotype was counted only a few times. The chain links TRBV4-3 to TRBJ2-5, with no clear D. The CDR3 runs to 16 residues. Germline CDR1 is LGHNA and CDR2 is YSLEER. V was cut by 1 base and J by 4 bases, with 16 bases left in between. As DNA, the CDR3 is TGCGCCAGCAGCCAAGGCGCAGGATGGGTAGGAGAGACCCAGTACTTC. It specifies CASSQGAGWVGETQYF.

This clonotype was seen a handful of times. V and J are TRBV29-1 and TRBJ1-1, with 9 bases lining up with TRBD1. With 4 bases clipped from V and 4 bases from J, the junction kept 7 bases outside the gene matches. This CDR3 has 14 amino acids. Germline loops: CDR1 SQVTM, CDR2 ANQGSEA. The CDR3: CSVGTGVRGTEAFF. As DNA, the CDR3 is TGCAGCGTTGGGACAGGGGTTCGAGGCACTGAAGCTTTCTTT.

This clonotype was seen a handful of times. The genes are TRBV10-3 and TRBJ1-2; D not resolved. Germline V gene lookup returns CDR1 ENHRY and CDR2 SYGVKD. The CDR3 has 16 residues. Trimming took off 0 bases at V and 4 bases at J, with 15 bases between the two ends. The CDR3 sequence: CAISESSPNGLYGYTF. CDR3 DNA sequence: TGTGCCATCAGTGAGTCGAGCCCGAACGGACTCTATGGCTACACCTTC.

The chain links TRBV4-2 to TRBJ2-1; 13 positions match TRBD2. Germline trimming cut 2 bases from V and 10 bases from J; bases unmatched to any gene: 8. CDR1 is LGHNA, CDR2 YNFKEQ, per germline. CDR3 length: 16 amino acids. The CDR3: CASSQRLAGGQREQFF. The CDR3 nucleotides read TGTGCCAGCAGCCAACGACTAGCGGGAGGTCAGAGAGAGCAGTTCTTC.

This clonotype has only a few counts. The chain joins TRBV12-3 or TRBV12-4 to TRBJ2-2, with 8 bases lining up with TRBD1. V trimming: 6 bases; J trimming: 2 bases; junction bases outside the gene matches: 8. The CDR3 contains 16 residues. CDR3 residues: CASRQRQGTNTGELFF. CDR3 DNA sequence: TGTGCCAGCAGGCAACGACAGGGGACTAACACCGGGGAGCTGTTTTTT.

This clonotype appeared a few times. As DNA, the CDR3 is TGTGCCAGCAGCCCCCGAGGTAGCGGGGGGGCCCTACACTACAATGAGCAGTTCTTC. This sequence encodes CASSPRGSGGALHYNEQFF. The rearrangement joins TRBV11-2 to TRBJ2-1; 11 nucleotides align to TRBD2. The germline V gene encodes CDR1 SGHAT and CDR2 FQNNGV. This CDR3 contains 19 residues. Unmatched junction bases numbered 15, after V lost 5 bases and J lost 3 bases.

This clonotype occurred many times. The V gene is TRBV20-1, the J gene TRBJ1-2; no reliable D call. Germline CDR1 is DFQATT and CDR2 is SNEGSKA (reference sequence). The ends were cut back, 1 base at V and 2 bases at J, with 11 bases in the middle. The CDR3 has 14 residues. CDR3 DNA sequence: TGCAGTGCTAGAGTACCCGGACTGAACTATGGCTACACCTTC. It codes for CSARVPGLNYGYTF.

This clonotype was picked up a small number of times. The genes are TRBV7-8 and TRBJ1-6; the D gene is possibly TRBD1 (5 bases). Germline assignment: CDR1 SGHVS and CDR2 FQNEAQ. This CDR3 contains 16 residues. The V end was cut by 4 bases, the J end by 5 bases, with 15 bases between. The DNA of the CDR3 is TGTGCCAGCAGCTCTTATGTGGGACGGAATAATTCACCCCTCCACTTT. Encoded protein: CASSSYVGRNNSPLHF.

In DNA, the CDR3 is TGTGCCAGCAGCGTCACCCCAGGATCAACTAATGAAAAACTGTTTTTT. It yields the protein CASSVTPGSTNEKLFF. The V and J genes are TRBV7-2 and TRBJ1-4; D gene uncertain. The germline V and J ends were trimmed by 5 bases and 0 bases, with 13 bases remaining between them. Germline V gene sequence: CDR1 SGHTA, CDR2 FQGNSA. This CDR3 contains 16 residues.

This clonotype was found a few times. The chain combines TRBV7-6 with TRBJ2-7, with TRBD1 matching 8 bases. This CDR3 is built from 16 residues. The V and J ends lost 3 bases and 1 base, in that order; junction bases with no gene match: 8. Germline V gene data show CDR1 as SGHVS and CDR2 as FNYEAQ. CDR3 DNA: TGTGCCAGCAGCTTTGGGACAGGAGCTTCGTCCTACGAGCAGTACTTC. This gives the protein CASSFGTGASSYEQYF. The full variable domain, in which reference TRBV7-6 and TRBJ2-7 provide the parts outside the CDR3, is GAGVSQSPRYKVTKRGQDVALRCDPISGHVSLYWYRQALGQGPEFLTYFNYEAQQDKSGLPNDRFSAERPEGSISTLTIQRTEQRDSAMYRCASSFGTGASSYEQYFGPGTRLTVT.

This clonotype was detected many times. This chain links TRBV10-3 with TRBJ1-5; 10 nucleotides agree with TRBD1. The trim removed 0 bases at V and 5 bases at J, leaving 1 base unmatched. Germline V gene sequence: CDR1 ENHRY, CDR2 SYGVKD. This CDR3 spans 15 amino acids. Here the CDR3 reads CAISESTGGHQPQHF. In DNA form, the CDR3 reads TGTGCCATCAGTGAGTCGACAGGGGGCCATCAGCCCCAGCATTTT.